This T cell receptor (beta chain) came from a study of T cell repertoires in cytomegalovirus infection. Note on this clonotype: Its cognate antigen is unknown.

Germline lookup yields CDR1 LNHDA and CDR2 SQIVND (reference sequence). V was clipped by 3 bases and J by 5 bases, with 11 bases between them. The CDR3 runs 14 residues. TCRdb passed the reads through MiXCR, listing each CDR3 protein once. This sample yields about 150,000 distinct CDR3 sequences, of which around 32% are seen a single time; around half belongs to the top ten. This clonotype originated in a human donor in good health (CMV status not recorded). Some clones in this sample may be carry-over from other donors' samples. The starting material was CD8+ T cells from cultured PBMCs, obtained from culture after CMV antigen stimulation. The chain joins TRBV19 to TRBJ2-1; weak D call: TRBD1 (6 bases). The CDR3 here is CASSIWTEDNEQFF. The CDR3, as DNA: TGTGCCAGTAGTATTTGGACAGAAGACAATGAGCAGTTCTTC.